Below, 20 T cell receptor beta chains from the same sample are listed, as sequenced in a study of monozygotic twins with cystic fibrosis (TCRdb year 2021). The protocol used for the library was the immunoSEQ multiplex PCR assay. As stored in TCRdb, this immuneACCESS dataset retains in-frame rearrangements with V and J assigned. A fraction of the clones does not appear; measured against another copy, unresolved V genes explain less than half of the discrepancy, and the remainder lacks a known reason. Across this sample there are roughly 32,000 clones, with around 96% seen only once. The top ten constitute about 0.16% of the sample. The sample consisted of blood. These receptors were taken from a girl aged 2 to 9 with cystic fibrosis.

This chain joins TRBV11-2 and TRBJ1-1; a possible D gene is TRBD1 (6 bases). The germline V gene has CDR1 SGHAT and CDR2 FQNNGV. V lost 5 bases and J lost 4, with 23 bases in between. This CDR3 has 17 amino acids. The CDR3: CASSLGIGSGVVTEAFF. The DNA for the CDR3 is TGTGCCAGCAGCCTAGGGATAGGCTCAGGGGTTGTCACTGAAGCTTTCTTT.

This rearrangement joins TRBV7-9 to TRBJ2-5; D is unresolved. Germline V lookup: CDR1 SEHNR, CDR2 FQNEAQ (reference sequence). Deletions cut 1 base from V and 4 bases from J, with 7 bases between. This CDR3 has 13 amino acids. CDR3 region: CASSLVLGETQYF. The CDR3 bases are TGTGCCAGCAGCTTAGTATTGGGAGAGACCCAGTACTTC.

This chain links TRBV9 with TRBJ2-1; the match to TRBD2 covers 12 bases. CDR3 size: 17 residues. V was clipped by 3 bases and J by 3 bases; unmatched bases: 7. The germline V gene has CDR1 SGDLS and CDR2 YYNGEE. This CDR3 reads CASSARLAGAGYNEQFF. In DNA, the CDR3 is TGTGCCAGCAGCGCAAGACTAGCGGGAGCAGGCTACAATGAGCAGTTCTTC.

V and J are TRBV5-1 and TRBJ2-2; 7 bases line up with TRBD2. V lost 4 bases and J lost 3; bases outside the gene matches: 15. The CDR3 is 18 amino acids. Germline lookup yields CDR1 SGHRS and CDR2 YFSETQ. In DNA, the CDR3 is TGCGCCAGCAGCGTCTCCGGGACGGGAGGCGCCGACACCGGGGAGCTGTTTTTT. Residues: CASSVSGTGGADTGELFF.

The chain links TRBV19 to TRBJ2-1; 10 nucleotides line up with TRBD2. Germline assignment: CDR1 LNHDA and CDR2 SQIVND (reference sequence). V shed 5 bases and J 5 bases; nucleotides not matched to a gene: 6. This CDR3 is 15 amino acids long. CDR3 residues: CASSHRTSGNNEQFF. DNA of the CDR3: TGTGCCAGTAGTCACAGGACTAGCGGCAACAATGAGCAGTTCTTC.

In its sample, this clone was seen once. The CDR3 nucleotides read TGCGCCAGCAGCTCAACCTACGAGCAGTACTTC. Amino acids: CASSSTYEQYF. The chain uses TRBV5-1 and TRBJ2-7; D is unresolved. CDR1 is SGHRS, CDR2 YFSETQ, per germline. Trimming removed 3 bases from V and 2 bases from J, with 3 bases in between. The CDR3 spans 11 residues.

J is TRBJ2-2 and V is TRBV7-8; 10 bases match TRBD2. V trimming: 7 bases; J trimming: 6 bases; junction bases outside the gene matches: 8. Germline assignment: CDR1 SGHVS and CDR2 FQNEAQ. The CDR3 sequence is 15 residues long. Here the CDR3 DNA reads TGTGCCAGCATCCCTAGCGGGAGAGGCGCCGGGGAGCTGTTTTTT. Its translation is CASIPSGRGAGELFF.

This CDR3 is CASSGWETGVSEQYF. For the CDR3, the DNA is TGTGCCAGCTCGGGCTGGGAGACAGGGGTCTCCGAGCAGTACTTC. The rearrangement joins TRBV18 to TRBJ2-7; 8 positions match TRBD1. The germline V gene encodes CDR1 KGHSH and CDR2 LQKENI. The CDR3 length is 15 residues. Losses at the gene ends were 6 bases for V and 6 bases for J; bases not matched to a gene: 13.

The sample holds one count of this clone. The chain has TRBV7-8 and TRBJ2-4; D not resolved. V gave up 5 bases and J gave up 8 bases, with 16 bases separating them. The CDR3 loop spans 14 amino acids. In germline, CDR1 is SGHVS, CDR2 FQNEAQ. CDR3: CASSPLYIKDIQYF. In nucleotides, the CDR3 is TGTGCCAGCAGCCCACTGTATATTAAGGACATTCAGTACTTC.

The rearrangement joins TRBV6-1 to TRBJ1-5; D remains ambiguous. Germline V gives CDR1 MNHNS, CDR2 SASEGT. CDR3 length: 14 residues. Trimming pared 7 bases from V and 0 bases from J, leaving 10 bases between. The CDR3 loop is CASNMPYSNQPQHF. The CDR3 DNA sequence: TGTGCCAGCAACATGCCTTATAGCAATCAGCCCCAGCATTTT.

J is TRBJ1-2 and V is TRBV2, with D tentatively TRBD1 (6 bases). CDR1 is SNHLY and CDR2 is FYNNEI in the germline V gene. This CDR3 region has 15 residues. V lost 6 bases, J lost 4 bases, and 18 bases lay in between. CDR3 in DNA: TGTGCCAGCAGCCTCTACAGGGCAGGGGCCTATGGCTACACCTTC. Translating it yields CASSLYRAGAYGYTF.

The gene calls are TRBV30 and TRBJ2-1; D is tentatively TRBD1 or TRBD2 (5 bases each). Germline values: CDR1 GTSNPN, CDR2 SVGIG (reference sequence). The CDR3 is 15 residues long. The ends were cut back, 1 base at V and 1 base at J, with 11 bases in the middle. The CDR3 protein is CAWSGGTGSYNEQFF. CDR3 nucleotides: TGTGCCTGGAGTGGAGGGACGGGATCCTACAATGAGCAGTTCTTC.

J is TRBJ2-6 and V is TRBV5-6, with TRBD1 identical over 7 bases. The CDR3 sequence is 16 residues long. The V segment lost 7 bases and the J segment 0 bases; nucleotides outside the gene matches: 7. Germline CDR1 and CDR2: SGHDT and YYEEEE. CDR3 amino acids: CASSAGGFSGANVLTF. CDR3 in DNA: TGTGCCAGCTCGGCAGGGGGTTTCTCTGGGGCCAACGTCCTGACTTTC.

The chain uses TRBV6-1 and TRBJ2-7; D perhaps matches TRBD2 (5 bases). V dropped 2 bases and J dropped 3 bases, with 11 bases sitting between them. Germline V gene sequence: CDR1 MNHNS, CDR2 SASEGT. CDR3 length: 14 amino acids. The CDR3 loop is CASSELGGNYEQYF. The CDR3 DNA sequence: TGTGCCAGCAGTGAACTCGGAGGTAACTACGAGCAGTACTTC.

This chain uses TRBV5-4 with TRBJ2-7; the match to TRBD1 covers 9 bases. Germline CDR1 is SGHNT and CDR2 is YYREEE (reference sequence). The CDR3 runs 15 residues. J was trimmed by 6 bases and V by 4 bases; bases with no gene match: 11. The CDR3 DNA reads TGTGCCAGCAGCCCGGCGGGACAGGGACACGGCGAGCAGTACTTC. Translated, it gives CASSPAGQGHGEQYF. The full variable domain, with the rest looked up from reference TRBV5-4 and TRBJ2-7, is ETGVTQSPTHLIKTRGQQVTLRCSSQSGHNTVSWYQQALGQGPQFIFQYYREEENGRGNFPPRFSGLQFPNYSSELNVNALELDDSALYLCASSPAGQGHGEQYFGPGTRLTVT.

The chain employs TRBV2 and TRBJ1-1; possibly TRBD1 for D (6 bases). The V end lost 6 bases, the J end lost 3 bases, and 11 bases lay between the germline ends. Germline V gives CDR1 SNHLY, CDR2 FYNNEI. This CDR3 has 13 residues. The CDR3 loop reads CASSQGRYTEAFF. DNA for the CDR3: TGTGCCAGCAGCCAGGGGCGATACACTGAAGCTTTCTTT.

V is TRBV5-6 and J is TRBJ2-7; TRBD2 aligns across 9 bases. J lost 2 bases, V lost 2 bases, and 14 bases had no gene match. CDR1 and CDR2 (germline): SGHDT, YYEEEE. The CDR3 has 18 residues. CDR3 nucleotide sequence: TGTGCCAGCAGCTTAGGGCCGGGACTAGCCGGGTGGGCCTACGAGCAGTACTTC. It is translated as CASSLGPGLAGWAYEQYF.

The count of this clone is one. This chain links TRBV6-1 with TRBJ1-1, with a weak D call TRBD1 (5 bases). Trimming pared 8 bases from V and 4 bases from J, leaving 11 bases between. CDR3 size: 12 residues. Germline V gives CDR1 MNHNS, CDR2 SASEGT. CDR3 sequence: CASGGRGTEAFF. The CDR3 coding sequence is TGTGCCAGCGGGGGAAGGGGCACTGAAGCTTTCTTT.

The rearrangement uses TRBV19 and TRBJ2-1; TRBD2 agrees at 15 bases. There are 16 residues in the CDR3. Germline V CDR1 and CDR2: LNHDA, SQIVND (reference sequence). V lost 5 bases to trimming and J lost 9 bases; unmatched junction nucleotides: 8. CDR3: CASSPGLAGGRSEQFF. The CDR3, as DNA: TGTGCCAGTAGTCCCGGACTAGCGGGAGGGCGTAGTGAGCAGTTCTTC.

The chain employs TRBV29-1 and TRBJ1-2; D possibly corresponds to TRBD1 (5 bases). Germline-derived CDR1 and CDR2 are SQVTM and ANQGSEA. The length of the CDR3 is 12 residues. Trimming left V 4 bases short and J 7 bases short, with 13 bases between. The CDR3 nucleotides are TGCAGCGTTGCCGGGGTGGGGGTTGGCTACACCTTC. The encoded protein is CSVAGVGVGYTF.